Here is one T cell receptor beta chain with its context. Its antigen is undetermined. Repertoires were generated with immunoSEQ multiplex PCR, while TCRdb's copy carries only in-frame clones and drops some. The data hold 100,000 or so clones, with 70% to 90% observed a single time. The CDR3 runs to 11 residues. Germline lookup yields CDR1 DFQATT and CDR2 SNEGSKA (reference sequence). V gave up 6 bases and J gave up 6 bases, with 10 bases separating them. This sample is part of a study of T cell responses to AZD1222 COVID-19 vaccine. The study, taken as a whole, reports: Vaccine-associated CD4 TCRs ranged over spike, dominating at 160-218 and 743-854. Close to half of all spike-specific TCRs reportedly target regions of the variants that are unmutated.

The starting material was peripheral blood, obtained 28 days after the second AZD1222 dose. The TCR originated in an adult who received the AZD1222 COVID-19 vaccine. V gene TRBV20-1 combines with J gene TRBJ2-3; a weak D match, TRBD2 (6 bases). Here the CDR3 reads CSAGDLDTQYF. The DNA for the CDR3 is TGCAGTGCCGGGGACTTGGATACGCAGTATTTT.